This TCR beta chain emerged from a study of shared clonotypes between healthy human individuals. Overall study: Plates per donor: three CD4 naive, three CD4 memory, two CD8 naive, one CD8 memory.

General study findings and limits: Memory subsets had estimated richness that was generally smaller than that of naive subsets.

About this clone: Its antigen is as yet unknown.

V lost 5 bases, J lost 2 bases, and 20 bases lay in between. The CDR3 runs to 17 residues. Germline CDR1 and CDR2: SNHLY and FYNNEI. In the naive CD8 group, cells lacked CD45RO and were positively selected for CCR7, so terminally differentiated effector memory CD45RA+ cells were left out. Assay execution proceeded at the deep level. TCRdb's table, derived via immunoSEQ multiplex PCR, lists solely in-frame clones and lacks some. This table holds roughly 770,000 clones, approximately 97% found once. The rearrangement links TRBV2 to TRBJ2-3; D perhaps matches TRBD2 (6 bases). Input material: naive CD8+ T cells sorted from blood. The TCR sequence derives from a man aged 30 to 39 in good health. DNA of the CDR3: TGTGCCAGCAGTTATACCGCTGTCGGGGGATACACAGATACGCAGTATTTT. This gives the protein CASSYTAVGGYTDTQYF.